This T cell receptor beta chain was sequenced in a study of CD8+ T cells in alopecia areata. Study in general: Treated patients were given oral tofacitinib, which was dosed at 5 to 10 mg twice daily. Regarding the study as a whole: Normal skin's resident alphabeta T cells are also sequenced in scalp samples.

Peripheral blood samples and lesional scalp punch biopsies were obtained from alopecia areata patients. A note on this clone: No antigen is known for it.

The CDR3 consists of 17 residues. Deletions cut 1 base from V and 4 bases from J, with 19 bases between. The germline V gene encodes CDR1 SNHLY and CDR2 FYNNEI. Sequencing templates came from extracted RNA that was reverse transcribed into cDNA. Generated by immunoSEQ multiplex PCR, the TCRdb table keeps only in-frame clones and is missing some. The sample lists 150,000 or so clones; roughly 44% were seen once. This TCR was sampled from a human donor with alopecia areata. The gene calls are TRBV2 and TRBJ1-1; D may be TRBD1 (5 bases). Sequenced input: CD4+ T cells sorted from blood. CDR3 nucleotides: TGTGCCAGCAGTGAAGGGCGGGACGGGCTTAGACCCACTGAAGCTTTCTTT. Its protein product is CASSEGRDGLRPTEAFF.